This TCR beta chain was profiled in a study of beta chain features in type 1 diabetes. This CDR3 comprises 12 residues. Trimming pared 5 bases from V and 3 bases from J, leaving 6 bases between. Per the germline V gene, CDR1 is MDHEN and CDR2 is SYDVKM. TCRB transcripts that were expressed got sequenced, as all of the isolated RNA had been reverse transcribed. The method was immunoSEQ multiplex PCR; TCRdb's version includes in-frame clones alone and lacks a portion of them. The sample has about 900,000 clones, about a sixth seen once. Notes on the study in general: These data did not resolve whether HLA type affects TCRB rearrangement.

A remark on this clone: Its antigen is still unknown. This sample also contains other DNA sequences that code for the same CDR3.

V is TRBV28 and J is TRBJ2-3; the D is unclear. The material sequenced was naive CD4+ T cells from blood. This receptor was obtained from a woman aged 18-29 years in good health. The CDR3 DNA is TGTGCCAGCAGTACTGGGACAGATACGCAGTATTTT. It specifies CASSTGTDTQYF.